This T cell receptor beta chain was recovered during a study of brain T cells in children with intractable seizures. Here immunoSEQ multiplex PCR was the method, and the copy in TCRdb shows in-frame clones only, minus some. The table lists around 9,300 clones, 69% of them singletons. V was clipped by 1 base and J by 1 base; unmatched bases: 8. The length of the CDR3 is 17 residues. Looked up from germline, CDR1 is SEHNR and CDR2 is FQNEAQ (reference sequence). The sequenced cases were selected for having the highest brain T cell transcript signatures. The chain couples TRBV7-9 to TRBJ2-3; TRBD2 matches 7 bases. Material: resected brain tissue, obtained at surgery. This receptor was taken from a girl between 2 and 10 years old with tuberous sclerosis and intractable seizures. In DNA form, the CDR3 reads TGTGCCAGCAGCTTAGGGTCGAGCGGGGCGCGCACAGATACGCAGTATTTT. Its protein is CASSLGSSGARTDTQYF.